The 4 T cell receptor beta chains presented below share a single source sample, sequenced in a study of blood T cell repertoires in COVID-19 (TCRdb year 2020). To prepare the library, the immunoSEQ multiplex PCR assay was applied. In its TCRdb copy, this immuneACCESS table keeps in-frame sequences only and misses some clones. Where compared with another copy, unresolved V genes explain less than half of these, and the others have no known cause. The sample table shows 45,000 to 55,000 clones, and about 85% are seen once. In total, the top ten clones hold about 3% of the sample. The sequencing input was peripheral blood. These receptors were obtained from a man aged 50-60 years with acute or convalescent COVID-19.

The chain is built from TRBV5-6 and TRBJ1-3; perhaps TRBD1 as D (5 bases). The V gene's germline CDR1 is SGHDT and CDR2 YYEEEE. The CDR3 extends over 19 amino acids. Deletions cut 4 bases from V and 4 bases from J, with 27 bases between. CDR3 in DNA: TGTGCCAGCAGCCAGGGTACCCGGGCCCATTTTTTTGTCGGAAACACCATATATTTT. Protein sequence: CASSQGTRAHFFVGNTIYF.

This clone has more than one count but fewer than ten. The genes are TRBV5-5 and TRBJ1-1; no clear D gene. Deletions cut 3 bases from V and 7 bases from J, with 19 bases between. The CDR3 totals 15 residues. The germline gives CDR1 SGHKS, CDR2 YYEKEE (reference sequence). CDR3 nucleotide sequence: TGTGCCAGCAGCTCGCCGTGGCGGCCGAGAAATGAAGCTTTCTTT. Translated, it gives CASSSPWRPRNEAFF.

The V call is TRBV28, the J call TRBJ2-1, with a possible D match to TRBD2 (6 bases). This CDR3 contains 16 residues. V was trimmed by 4 bases and J by 8 bases, leaving 21 bases between them. Germline CDR1 and CDR2: MDHEN and SYDVKM. CDR3 bases: TGTGCCAGCAGTTCACCCTTCAGGTCGGGAGTCTATGAGCAGTTCTTC. It translates to CASSSPFRSGVYEQFF.

V gene TRBV18 combines with J gene TRBJ2-7; 8 positions agree with TRBD2. With 0 bases clipped from V and 4 bases from J, the junction kept 5 bases outside the gene matches. Germline values: CDR1 KGHSH, CDR2 LQKENI. This CDR3 has 15 amino acids. CDR3 residues: CASSPPISGKYEQYF. CDR3 in DNA: TGTGCCAGCTCACCACCGATTAGCGGGAAGTACGAGCAGTACTTC.